The 20 T cell receptor beta chains presented below share a single source sample, sequenced in a study of cytomegalovirus exposure and HLA in healthy donors. A multiplex PCR was run with 60 Vbeta primers and 13 Jbeta primers. TCRdb's table, derived via immunoSEQ multiplex PCR, lists solely in-frame clones and lacks some. The sample lists roughly 160,000 clones; 80% were seen once. Sequenced input: PBMCs. All receptors derive from a man under 40 in good health and CMV-seronegative.

CDR3 residues: CASTKSGTSVYNEQFF. The DNA of the CDR3 is TGTGCCAGTACCAAGTCCGGGACTAGCGTCTACAATGAGCAGTTCTTC. J is TRBJ2-1 and V is TRBV19, with TRBD2 matching over 10 bases. Trimming removed 7 bases from V and 3 bases from J; junction bases left unmatched: 9. The CDR3 is made up of 16 amino acids. The germline CDR1 and CDR2 sequences are LNHDA and SQIVND (reference sequence).

The V gene is TRBV6-5, the J gene TRBJ2-7, with 7 bases aligning to TRBD1. Germline loops: CDR1 MNHEY, CDR2 SVGAGI. Trimming cost V 6 bases and J 7 bases; bases outside gene matches: 15. The CDR3 has 15 amino acids. CDR3 bases: TGTGCCAGCAGCTCCGCCGGGACAGAGAGAAGGGAGCAGTACTTC. Protein sequence: CASSSAGTERREQYF.

This clone was seen a single time. The chain uses TRBV19 and TRBJ2-2, with D possibly being TRBD2 (5 bases). Trimming took off 3 bases at V and 3 bases at J, with 17 bases between the two ends. This CDR3 spans 17 amino acids. Germline loops: CDR1 LNHDA, CDR2 SQIVND (reference sequence). The CDR3 spells CASSMLQLSGDTGELFF. As DNA, the CDR3 is TGTGCCAGTAGTATGCTCCAACTATCCGGGGACACCGGGGAGCTGTTTTTT.

The chain joins TRBV13 to TRBJ1-6; 9 positions agree with TRBD1. With V trimmed by 4 bases and J by 9 bases, 4 bases remained unmatched. The germline V gene encodes CDR1 PRHDT and CDR2 FYEKMQ (reference sequence). The CDR3 is 14 residues long. The CDR3 nucleotides read TGTGCCAGCAGCTCGGACAGGGGTCGTTCACCCCTCCACTTT. Protein sequence: CASSSDRGRSPLHF.

CDR3 nucleotide sequence: TGCGCCAGCAGCCAAGATCTTTCAGGACTAGCGGGAGTGGTGTTTTTT. The encoded protein is CASSQDLSGLAGVVFF. The chain couples TRBV4-3 to TRBJ2-2; the match to TRBD2 covers 13 bases. CDR3 length: 16 residues. In germline, CDR1 is LGHNA, CDR2 YSLEER. V shed 0 bases and J 15 bases; nucleotides not matched to a gene: 10.

In its sample, this clone was seen a few times. This chain connects TRBV2 to TRBJ1-2, with TRBD1 identical over 7 bases. V shed 6 bases and J 8 bases; nucleotides not matched to a gene: 12. Germline CDR1 and CDR2: SNHLY and FYNNEI. This CDR3 contains 14 residues. CDR3 nucleotides: TGTGCCAGCAGCGCCCGGACAGGAAAAGGGGGCTACACCTTC. The encoded protein is CASSARTGKGGYTF.

The chain combines TRBV7-9 with TRBJ2-1; 8 positions match TRBD2. Germline lookup yields CDR1 SEHNR and CDR2 FQNEAQ (reference sequence). This CDR3 region has 15 residues. The J segment lost 6 bases and the V segment lost 5 bases, leaving 9 bases of the junction unmatched. The CDR3 sequence: CASSKMIAGLNEQFF. Here the CDR3 DNA reads TGTGCCAGCAGCAAAATGATAGCGGGACTCAATGAGCAGTTCTTC. Full variable domain (rest looked up from reference TRBV7-9 and TRBJ2-1): DTGVSQNPRHKITKRGQNVTFRCDPISEHNRLYWYRQTLGQGPEFLTYFQNEAQLEKSRLLSDRFSAERPKGSFSTLEIQRTEQGDSAMYLCASSKMIAGLNEQFFGPGTRLTVL.

This clone was seen a few times. The chain is built from TRBV13 and TRBJ1-5; tentatively, D is TRBD1 (6 bases). Deletions cut 1 base from V and 1 base from J, with 20 bases between. The CDR3 consists of 19 residues. The germline CDR1 and CDR2 sequences are PRHDT and FYEKMQ (reference sequence). For the CDR3, the DNA is TGTGCCAGCAGCTTAGATCCCCCCGCGGGGGGCGGCAGCAATCAGCCCCAGCATTTT. It specifies CASSLDPPAGGGSNQPQHF.

The chain is built from TRBV23-1 and TRBJ1-5; D possibly corresponds to TRBD1 (6 bases). TRBV23-1 is an ORF for which the function is uncertain. The CDR3 covers 18 residues. V was trimmed by 3 bases and J by 2 bases, leaving 20 bases between them. CDR3 nucleotide sequence: TGCGCCAGCAGTCACTATCCATGGACAGCGATCCGCAATCAGCCCCAGCATTTT. It encodes CASSHYPWTAIRNQPQHF.

V and J are TRBV7-2 and TRBJ2-2; 7 nucleotides line up with TRBD2. Per the germline V gene, CDR1 is SGHTA and CDR2 is FQGNSA. The CDR3 is 13 residues long. V dropped 4 bases and J dropped 4; count of bases not matched to a gene: 0. This chain's CDR3 is CASSWGGTGELFF. The CDR3 bases are TGTGCCAGCAGCTGGGGGGGCACCGGGGAGCTGTTTTTT.

This clone was observed a single time. The CDR3 DNA is TGCGCCAGCAGCCAAGATTGGGGAGGACTCACAGATACGCAGTATTTT. Translated: CASSQDWGGLTDTQYF. The chain joins TRBV4-3 to TRBJ2-3, with D maybe TRBD2 (6 bases). The V gene lost 0 bases and the J gene lost 2 bases, with 12 bases spanning the gap. Germline assignment: CDR1 LGHNA and CDR2 YSLEER. The CDR3 contains 16 residues.

The V call is TRBV11-2, the J call TRBJ1-3; D is uncertain. This CDR3 spans 16 amino acids. Trimming left V 0 bases short and J 0 bases short, with 9 bases between. Germline CDR1 reads SGHAT; CDR2 reads FQNNGV. The CDR3 bases are TGTGCCAGCAGCTTAGATGGCAGGTACTCTGGAAACACCATATATTTT. The encoded protein is CASSLDGRYSGNTIYF.

This clone was seen just once. The chain uses TRBV19 and TRBJ2-7; 8 bases align to TRBD1. Germline CDR1 and CDR2: LNHDA and SQIVND (reference sequence). The CDR3 is made up of 13 amino acids. V was pared by 3 bases and J by 2 bases, with 0 bases of the junction left unmatched. In DNA, the CDR3 is TGTGCCAGTAGTATGGGACAGGCCTACGAGCAGTACTTC. The encoded protein is CASSMGQAYEQYF.

The chain carries TRBV14 and TRBJ2-5; 8 bases fit TRBD1. V trimming: 4 bases; J trimming: 7 bases; junction bases outside the gene matches: 5. The CDR3 is made up of 13 amino acids. Germline V CDR1 and CDR2: SGHDN, FVKESK. CDR3 nucleotides: TGTGCCAGCAGCCTACAGGGGGACGGGACCCAGTACTTC. Amino acids: CASSLQGDGTQYF.

The V gene is TRBV7-6, the J gene TRBJ2-1; 9 nucleotides agree with TRBD2. Germline CDR1 and CDR2: SGHVS and FNYEAQ. The CDR3 totals 17 residues. V gave up 1 base and J gave up 4 bases; unmatched junction bases: 8. The CDR3 nucleotides read TGTGCCAGCAGCTTAGAGGTGGCGGGAGGGAATTACAATGAGCAGTTCTTC. Translating gives CASSLEVAGGNYNEQFF.

The chain links TRBV30 to TRBJ2-7; maybe TRBD2 (6 bases). Trimming took 0 bases from V and 5 from J, leaving 14 bases between them. Germline CDR1 GTSNPN, CDR2 SVGIG (reference sequence). This CDR3 region has 14 residues. CDR3 in amino acids: CAWSVRRVVHEQYF. The CDR3 bases are TGTGCCTGGAGTGTAAGGAGGGTAGTCCACGAGCAGTACTTC.

The chain employs TRBV6-1 and TRBJ2-7; 8 positions match TRBD1. Germline trimming cut 4 bases from V and 3 bases from J; bases unmatched to any gene: 11. CDR1 MNHNS and CDR2 SASEGT come from the germline V gene. This CDR3 region has 16 residues. CDR3 sequence reads: CASSGWTGLLSYEQYF. For the CDR3, the DNA is TGTGCCAGCAGTGGATGGACAGGGTTGTTAAGCTACGAGCAGTACTTC.

The chain combines TRBV4-1 with TRBJ2-5; possibly TRBD1 for D (5 bases). The length of the CDR3 is 14 residues. The V end was cut by 7 bases, the J end by 5 bases, with 17 bases between. Germline V gene lookup returns CDR1 MGHRA and CDR2 YSYEKL. As DNA, the CDR3 is TGCGCCAGCACCTCCGGCCCAGGGCAGGAGACCCAGTACTTC. Translating it yields CASTSGPGQETQYF.

About this clone itself: Different DNA sequences within this sample yield the same CDR3. CDR3 residues: CASSSGQSQETQYF. In DNA form, the CDR3 reads TGCGCCAGCAGCTCGGGACAGTCGCAAGAGACCCAGTACTTC. This chain links TRBV5-1 with TRBJ2-5, with 7 positions matching TRBD1. Germline loops: CDR1 SGHRS, CDR2 YFSETQ. The CDR3 covers 14 residues. After removal of 3 bases from V and 2 bases from J, the junction contained 4 bases not matched to a gene.

The V gene is TRBV6-5, the J gene TRBJ2-7; D might be TRBD2 (6 bases). Trimming removed 4 bases at V and 3 bases at J, with 19 bases between. The CDR3 spans 16 residues. Germline CDR1 and CDR2: MNHEY and SVGAGI. The DNA for the CDR3 is TGTGCCAGCAGTTCCCCCCAGGGTAGCGGAAGCTACGAGCAGTACTTC. It translates to CASSSPQGSGSYEQYF.